A selection of T cell receptor beta chains follows, all from one sample in a study of Ad26.COV2.S vaccination and SARS-CoV-2 variants. Libraries were prepared by immunoSEQ multiplex PCR; TCRdb keeps only in-frame clonotypes and omits some of them. The top ten hold around 1.7% of the sample, which has a few hundred thousand clones, 80% to 95% seen once. The input for sequencing was peripheral blood, taken in a trial of Ad26.COV2.S vaccine versus placebo. The receptors originated from a person between 18 and 59 years old who received the Ad26.COV2.S COVID-19 vaccine or a placebo. The CDR3 runs from the conserved cysteine through the conserved F or W. D genes are given only for firm matches. Size is omitted from some rows. Given values are once, few, many or a class for expanded clones.

j_call | clone_size | d_call | v_call | cdr3_aa | cdr3_nt
TRBJ2-3 | NA | NA | TRBV15 | CATSRDSTDTQYF | TGTGCCACCAGCAGAGACAGCACAGATACGCAGTATTTT
TRBJ2-2 | NA | TRBD1 | TRBV10-3 | CAISDPDRGRGGELFF | TGTGCCATCAGTGACCCGGACAGGGGAAGGGGCGGGGAGCTGTTTTTT
TRBJ2-1 | NA | TRBD1 | TRBV7-9 | CASSLLDRDNEQFF | TGTGCCAGCAGCCTACTGGACAGGGACAATGAGCAGTTCTTC
TRBJ2-1 | NA | NA | TRBV19 | CASRKGSGRLNEQFF | TGTGCCAGTAGAAAAGGGAGTGGGCGCCTCAATGAGCAGTTCTTC
TRBJ1-5 | NA | NA | TRBV7-2 | CASSVWGGQPQHF | TGTGCCAGCAGCGTCTGGGGGGGGCAGCCCCAGCATTTT
TRBJ1-6 | NA | NA | TRBV7-2 | CASSLRDSYNSPLHF | TGTGCCAGCAGCTTAAGGGACTCCTATAATTCACCCCTCCACTTT
TRBJ1-1 | NA | NA | TRBV28 | CASSLQGPAPNTEAFF | TGTGCCAGCAGTTTACAGGGGCCCGCACCCAACACTGAAGCTTTCTTT
TRBJ2-2 | once | NA | TRBV5-1 | CASSPSTGELFF | TGCGCCAGCAGCCCCTCCACCGGGGAGCTGTTTTTT
TRBJ1-2 | NA | NA | TRBV2 | CASTLIPPGTPHGYTF | TGTGCCAGCACCCTGATTCCCCCCGGGACACCCCATGGCTACACCTTC
TRBJ1-6 | once | TRBD1 | TRBV7-9 | CASSSSRGLWSPLHF | TGTGCCAGCAGCTCCAGCAGGGGGCTATGGTCACCCCTCCACTTT
TRBJ1-2 | NA | NA | TRBV5-4 | CASSLQAGSNYGYTF | TGTGCCAGCAGCCTACAAGCCGGGAGTAACTATGGCTACACCTTC